This is a list of T cell receptor beta chains from one sample in a study of blood T cell repertoires in COVID-19. Assay used: immunoSEQ multiplex PCR; TCRdb lists only in-frame clones, some missing. Among tens of thousands of clones listed, 80% to 90% were seen once. The sequenced sample consisted of peripheral blood. The receptors come from a man in his forties or fifties with acute or convalescent COVID-19. Each CDR3 is given with its conserved first and last residue. A D gene is named only where the DNA matches it firmly. Some rows have no size entry. The others give once, few or many, or a class for an expanded clone.

J gene: TRBJ2-2; D gene: .; V gene: TRBV5-6; clone size: .; CDR3 protein: CASSLKGHGELFF; CDR3 DNA: TGTGCCAGCAGCTTGAAGGGACACGGGGAGCTGTTTTTT
J gene: TRBJ2-5; D gene: TRBD2; V gene: TRBV3-1/TRBV3-2; clone size: .; CDR3 protein: CASSQSLAVQETQYF; CDR3 DNA: TGTGCCAGCAGCCAGTCACTAGCGGTCCAAGAGACCCAGTACTTC
J gene: TRBJ1-1; D gene: .; V gene: TRBV7-8; clone size: once; CDR3 protein: CASSPPVGRVFGGPEAFF; CDR3 DNA: TGTGCCAGCAGCCCACCCGTGGGCAGGGTTTTTGGGGGCCCTGAAGCTTTCTTT
J gene: TRBJ2-7; D gene: TRBD1; V gene: TRBV5-1; clone size: .; CDR3 protein: CASSRGTGTHEQYF; CDR3 DNA: TGCGCCAGCAGCCGCGGGACAGGGACCCACGAGCAGTACTTC
J gene: TRBJ1-1; D gene: .; V gene: TRBV6-5; clone size: .; CDR3 protein: CASSPRGNTEAFF; CDR3 DNA: TGTGCCAGCAGCCCCAGGGGAAACACTGAAGCTTTCTTT
J gene: TRBJ2-1; D gene: .; V gene: TRBV13; clone size: once; CDR3 protein: CASSTTSNEQFF; CDR3 DNA: TGTGCCAGCAGCACAACGTCCAATGAGCAGTTCTTC
J gene: TRBJ1-2; D gene: .; V gene: TRBV30; clone size: .; CDR3 protein: CAWRDGLFYGYTF; CDR3 DNA: TGTGCCTGGAGGGATGGACTTTTCTATGGCTACACCTTC
J gene: TRBJ2-7; D gene: TRBD1; V gene: TRBV7-9; clone size: .; CDR3 protein: CASSFRQGIGYEQYF; CDR3 DNA: TGTGCCAGCAGCTTCCGACAGGGGATAGGCTACGAGCAGTACTTC
J gene: TRBJ2-6; D gene: TRBD1; V gene: TRBV18; clone size: .; CDR3 protein: CASSDGTGVGANVLTF; CDR3 DNA: TGTGCCAGCTCCGATGGTACAGGGGTTGGGGCCAACGTCCTGACTTTC
J gene: TRBJ1-5; D gene: .; V gene: TRBV7-8; clone size: .; CDR3 protein: CASTIKEGVKGNQPQHF; CDR3 DNA: TGTGCCAGCACCATCAAGGAGGGAGTGAAGGGCAATCAGCCCCAGCATTTT
J gene: TRBJ1-4; D gene: .; V gene: TRBV6-6; clone size: .; CDR3 protein: CASSPPSDNEKLFF; CDR3 DNA: TGTGCCAGCAGCCCACCCAGCGATAATGAAAAACTGTTTTTT
J gene: TRBJ1-1; D gene: .; V gene: TRBV7-9; clone size: .; CDR3 protein: CASSPYITVEAFF; CDR3 DNA: TGTGCCAGCAGCCCCTATATAACGGTTGAAGCTTTCTTT
J gene: TRBJ1-1; D gene: TRBD1; V gene: TRBV19; clone size: few; CDR3 protein: CASTRQGETEAFF; CDR3 DNA: TGTGCCAGTACCAGACAGGGGGAGACTGAAGCTTTCTTT
J gene: TRBJ1-4; D gene: .; V gene: TRBV4-1; clone size: .; CDR3 protein: CASSQLHTNEKLFF; CDR3 DNA: TGCGCCAGCAGCCAATTACATACTAATGAAAAACTGTTTTTT
J gene: TRBJ1-2; D gene: TRBD1; V gene: TRBV28; clone size: .; CDR3 protein: CASSLEGAHHGYTF; CDR3 DNA: TGTGCCAGCAGTTTAGAGGGGGCGCATCATGGCTACACCTTC
J gene: TRBJ2-3; D gene: .; V gene: TRBV11-3; clone size: .; CDR3 protein: CASSLTGTDTQYF; CDR3 DNA: TGTGCCAGCAGCTTGACTGGCACAGATACGCAGTATTTT
J gene: TRBJ1-4; D gene: .; V gene: TRBV4-1; clone size: .; CDR3 protein: CASSRTVSVFEKLFF; CDR3 DNA: TGCGCCAGCAGCCGGACAGTCTCTGTATTCGAAAAACTGTTTTTT
J gene: TRBJ2-7; D gene: TRBD1; V gene: TRBV11-3; clone size: .; CDR3 protein: CASSSQTGIRGEQYF; CDR3 DNA: TGTGCCAGCAGCTCGCAGACAGGGATCCGTGGCGAGCAGTACTTC
J gene: TRBJ1-2; D gene: .; V gene: TRBV5-4; clone size: .; CDR3 protein: CASSFLAQGLHTF; CDR3 DNA: TGTGCCAGCAGCTTCTTGGCACAGGGTCTCCACACCTTC
J gene: TRBJ1-1; D gene: .; V gene: TRBV7-3; clone size: .; CDR3 protein: CASSPGTQTLRTEAFF; CDR3 DNA: TGTGCCAGCAGCCCCGGGACACAGACCTTGAGAACTGAAGCTTTCTTT
J gene: TRBJ1-6; D gene: .; V gene: TRBV5-4; clone size: .; CDR3 protein: CASSYQENNNSPLHF; CDR3 DNA: TGTGCCAGCAGCTACCAAGAAAACAATAATTCACCCCTCCACTTT
J gene: TRBJ2-2; D gene: TRBD2; V gene: TRBV7-8; clone size: .; CDR3 protein: CASSLTAGANTGELFF; CDR3 DNA: TGTGCCAGCAGCTTAACCGCGGGGGCGAACACCGGGGAGCTGTTTTTT
J gene: TRBJ1-1; D gene: .; V gene: TRBV3-1/TRBV3-2; clone size: .; CDR3 protein: CASSRLQGPAFF; CDR3 DNA: TGTGCCAGCAGCCGACTACAGGGTCCTGCTTTCTTT
J gene: TRBJ2-7; D gene: TRBD2; V gene: TRBV7-2; clone size: .; CDR3 protein: CASSSGLAGGYEQYF; CDR3 DNA: TGTGCCAGCAGCTCTGGACTAGCGGGGGGTTACGAGCAGTACTTC
J gene: TRBJ2-3; D gene: TRBD2; V gene: TRBV11-2; clone size: few; CDR3 protein: CASSPSGGHNTQYF; CDR3 DNA: TGTGCCAGCAGCCCGAGCGGGGGGCATAATACGCAGTATTTT
J gene: TRBJ2-7; D gene: .; V gene: TRBV6-6; clone size: .; CDR3 protein: CASSYGDNEQYF; CDR3 DNA: TGTGCCAGCAGTTATGGGGACAATGAGCAGTACTTC
J gene: TRBJ2-2; D gene: TRBD2; V gene: TRBV7-3; clone size: once; CDR3 protein: CASSATSGGGTGELFF; CDR3 DNA: TGTGCCAGCAGCGCCACTAGCGGGGGAGGTACCGGGGAGCTGTTTTTT
J gene: TRBJ2-3; D gene: .; V gene: TRBV9; clone size: .; CDR3 protein: CASSGVGPGDTQYF; CDR3 DNA: TGTGCCAGCAGCGGCGTGGGGCCGGGAGATACGCAGTATTTT
J gene: TRBJ1-1; D gene: .; V gene: TRBV11-2; clone size: .; CDR3 protein: CASSPEGGGAEAFF; CDR3 DNA: TGTGCCAGCAGCCCCGAAGGCGGGGGCGCTGAAGCTTTCTTT
J gene: TRBJ2-1; D gene: .; V gene: TRBV5-1; clone size: .; CDR3 protein: CASSVTQAYNEQFF; CDR3 DNA: TGCGCCAGCAGCGTGACCCAGGCCTACAATGAGCAGTTCTTC
J gene: TRBJ2-3; D gene: .; V gene: TRBV19; clone size: .; CDR3 protein: CASSIGSGGAGTDTQYF; CDR3 DNA: TGTGCCAGTAGTATAGGGAGTGGGGGCGCGGGCACAGATACGCAGTATTTT
J gene: TRBJ1-2; D gene: .; V gene: TRBV19; clone size: .; CDR3 protein: CASNAPQGAYGYTF; CDR3 DNA: TGTGCCAGTAACGCCCCACAGGGTGCATATGGCTACACCTTC
J gene: TRBJ1-2; D gene: TRBD1; V gene: TRBV5-6; clone size: .; CDR3 protein: CASSAWTGPNYGYTF; CDR3 DNA: TGTGCCAGCAGCGCCTGGACAGGACCAAATTATGGCTACACCTTC
J gene: TRBJ2-5; D gene: .; V gene: TRBV5-1; clone size: medium-sized; CDR3 protein: CASSLWSGQETQYF; CDR3 DNA: TGCGCCAGCAGCTTGTGGTCGGGACAAGAGACCCAGTACTTC
J gene: TRBJ2-2; D gene: TRBD2; V gene: TRBV4-1; clone size: .; CDR3 protein: CASSRHPGGELSGELFF; CDR3 DNA: TGCGCCAGCAGCCGGCACCCGGGGGGGGAGTTATCCGGGGAGCTGTTTTTT
J gene: TRBJ2-3; D gene: .; V gene: TRBV9; clone size: .; CDR3 protein: CASSILPSSTDTQYF; CDR3 DNA: TGTGCCAGCAGCATTCTACCCTCAAGCACAGATACGCAGTATTTT
J gene: TRBJ2-3; D gene: TRBD2; V gene: TRBV5-1; clone size: .; CDR3 protein: CASRSVAGTDTQYF; CDR3 DNA: TGCGCCAGCAGATCAGTAGCGGGAACAGATACGCAGTATTTT
J gene: TRBJ2-2; D gene: .; V gene: TRBV5-1; clone size: .; CDR3 protein: CASSVNTGIPGELFF; CDR3 DNA: TGCGCCAGCAGCGTCAATACAGGGATACCCGGGGAGCTGTTTTTT
J gene: TRBJ1-2; D gene: .; V gene: TRBV21-1; clone size: .; CDR3 protein: CASSKVKGNYGYTF; CDR3 DNA: TGTGCCAGCAGCAAAGTGAAGGGGAACTATGGCTACACCTTC
J gene: TRBJ1-4; D gene: .; V gene: TRBV9; clone size: .; CDR3 protein: CASSGSGKSGEKLFF; CDR3 DNA: TGTGCCAGCAGCGGATCCGGAAAATCAGGAGAAAAACTGTTTTTT
J gene: TRBJ1-5; D gene: .; V gene: TRBV2; clone size: .; CDR3 protein: CASSPITGSNQPQHF; CDR3 DNA: TGTGCCAGCAGTCCAATCACAGGTAGCAATCAGCCCCAGCATTTT
J gene: TRBJ1-6; D gene: .; V gene: TRBV19; clone size: .; CDR3 protein: CASSIDNSPLHF; CDR3 DNA: TGTGCCAGTAGTATCGATAATTCACCCCTCCACTTT